The clone carrying this T cell receptor beta chain was found many times. Antigen specificity is unknown. These data belong to a study of T cells in Graves' hyperthyroidism and ophthalmopathy. Study-wide findings and caveats: Blood also carried most thyroid clonotypes expanded above 0.001. A model using 13 V-J features told ophthalmopathy apart from stable hyperthyroidism.

The CDR3 is 12 residues long. Per germline, CDR1 DFQATT and CDR2 SNEGSKA (reference sequence). Trimming removed 7 bases from V and 4 bases from J, with 14 bases in between. Diagnoses rested on clinical symptoms, serum thyroxine and TRAb, thyroid ultrasound and orbital computed tomography. Using RNA transcripts as the source, TCR beta CDR3 regions were amplified. A first-round RT-PCR of the TCR CDR3 used the HTBI primer set. TCRdb re-analysed the multiplex PCR reads in MiXCR, keeping a single row per CDR3 protein. The top ten hold 25% to 30% of the sample, which has approximately 400,000 distinct CDR3 sequences, around 15% seen once.

Sequences were obtained from blood. V usage is TRBV20-1 and J usage is TRBJ2-7; D possibly corresponds to TRBD1 (5 bases). The sequence was obtained from a man in his fifties or sixties with Graves' ophthalmopathy. CDR3 loop: CSGVLGVYEQYF. CDR3 in DNA: TGCAGTGGAGTTTTAGGGGTTTACGAGCAGTACTTC.